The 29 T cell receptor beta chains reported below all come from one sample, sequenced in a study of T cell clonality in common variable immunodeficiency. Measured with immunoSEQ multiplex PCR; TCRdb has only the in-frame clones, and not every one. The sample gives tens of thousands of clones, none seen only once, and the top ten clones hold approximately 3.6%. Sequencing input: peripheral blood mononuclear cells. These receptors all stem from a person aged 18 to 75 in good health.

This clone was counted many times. This CDR3 reads CSVSSSANYNEQFF. The covered CDR3 bases are TGCAGCGTTTCTAGTTCCGCAAATTACAATGAG. V usage is TRBV29-1 and J usage is TRBJ2-1; D not resolved. The read ends 3 residues early relative to the CDR3; the germline J gene fills the gap. CDR1 is SQVTM, CDR2 ANQGSEA, per germline. With 5 bases removed from V and 4 bases from J, the gap between germline ends came to 15 bases. The CDR3 contains 14 residues.

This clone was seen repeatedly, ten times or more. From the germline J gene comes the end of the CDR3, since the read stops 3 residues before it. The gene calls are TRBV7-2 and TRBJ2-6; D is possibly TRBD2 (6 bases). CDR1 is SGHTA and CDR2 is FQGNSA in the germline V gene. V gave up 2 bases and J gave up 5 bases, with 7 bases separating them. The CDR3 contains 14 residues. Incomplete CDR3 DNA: TGTGCCAGCAGCTTACGGGGGAGGGCCAACGTC. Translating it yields CASSLRGRANV. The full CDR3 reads CASSLRGRANVLTF.

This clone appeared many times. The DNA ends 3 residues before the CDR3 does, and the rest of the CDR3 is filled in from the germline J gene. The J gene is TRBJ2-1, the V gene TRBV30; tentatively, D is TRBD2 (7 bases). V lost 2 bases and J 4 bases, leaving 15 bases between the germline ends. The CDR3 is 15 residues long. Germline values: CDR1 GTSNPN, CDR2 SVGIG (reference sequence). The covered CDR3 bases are TGTGCCTGGAGTAGAGGGGGGGGTACATACAATGAG. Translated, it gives CAWSRGGGTYNE. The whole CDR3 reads CAWSRGGGTYNEQFF.

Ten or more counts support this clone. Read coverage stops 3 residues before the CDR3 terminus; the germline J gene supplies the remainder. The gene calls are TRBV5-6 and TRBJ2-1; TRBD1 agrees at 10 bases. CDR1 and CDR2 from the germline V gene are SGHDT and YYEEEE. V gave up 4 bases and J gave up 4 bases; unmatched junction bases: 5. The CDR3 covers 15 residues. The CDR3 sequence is CASSIRDRGYNEQFF. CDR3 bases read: TGTGCCAGCAGCATCCGGGACAGGGGTTACAATGAG. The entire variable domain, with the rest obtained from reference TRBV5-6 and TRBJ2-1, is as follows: DAGVTQSPTHLIKTRGQQVTLRCSPKSGHDTVSWYQQALGQGPQFIFQYYEEEERQRGNFPDRFSGHQFPNYSSELNVNALLLGDSALYLCASSIRDRGYNEQFFGPGTRLTVL.

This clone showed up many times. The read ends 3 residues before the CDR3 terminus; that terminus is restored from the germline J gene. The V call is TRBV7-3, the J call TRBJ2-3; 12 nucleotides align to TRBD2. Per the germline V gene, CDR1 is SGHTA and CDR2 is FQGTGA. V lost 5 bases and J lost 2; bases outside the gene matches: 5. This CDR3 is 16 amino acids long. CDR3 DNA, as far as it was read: TGTGCCAGCAGCGCCGGACTAGCGGGGTACACAGATACG. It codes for CASSAGLAGYTDT. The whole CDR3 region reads CASSAGLAGYTDTQYF.

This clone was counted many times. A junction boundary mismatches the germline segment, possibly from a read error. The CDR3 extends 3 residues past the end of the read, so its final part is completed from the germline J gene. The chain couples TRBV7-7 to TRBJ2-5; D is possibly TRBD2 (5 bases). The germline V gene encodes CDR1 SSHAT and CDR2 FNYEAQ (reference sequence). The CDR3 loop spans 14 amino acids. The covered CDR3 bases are TGTGCTAGCAGCTTAGAGGGCCTTACTGGGACC. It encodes CASSLEGLTGT. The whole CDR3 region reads CASSLEGLTGTQYF.

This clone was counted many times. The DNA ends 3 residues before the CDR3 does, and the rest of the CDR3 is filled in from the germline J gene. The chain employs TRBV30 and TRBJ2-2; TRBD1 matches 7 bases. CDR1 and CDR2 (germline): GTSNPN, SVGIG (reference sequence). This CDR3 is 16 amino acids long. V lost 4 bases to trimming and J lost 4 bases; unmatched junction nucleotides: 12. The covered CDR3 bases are TGTGCCTGGAAGGCCCCGGACAGGTTAATCACCGGGGAG. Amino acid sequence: CAWKAPDRLITGE. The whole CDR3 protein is CAWKAPDRLITGELFF.

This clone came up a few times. CDR3 bases read: TGTGCCAGCAGTCACCCGACTAGCGGGAGAGTCGAC. It codes for CASSHPTSGRVD. From start to end, the CDR3 is CASSHPTSGRVDYTF. The genes are TRBV7-6 and TRBJ1-2; D gene ambiguous. The read is 3 residues too short to cover the CDR3 end, so that end is filled in from the germline J gene. The CDR3 is 15 amino acids. Germline V gives CDR1 SGHVS, CDR2 FNYEAQ.

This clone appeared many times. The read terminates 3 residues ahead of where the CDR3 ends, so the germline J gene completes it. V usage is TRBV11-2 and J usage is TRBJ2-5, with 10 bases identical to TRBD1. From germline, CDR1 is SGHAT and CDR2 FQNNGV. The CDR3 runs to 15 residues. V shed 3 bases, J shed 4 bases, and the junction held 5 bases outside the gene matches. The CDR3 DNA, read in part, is TGTGCCAGCAGCTTGACAGGGGGCTTTCGAGAGACC. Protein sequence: CASSLTGGFRET. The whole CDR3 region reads CASSLTGGFRETQYF.

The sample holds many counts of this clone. CDR3 sequence reads: CASSLRTPNYGYTF. CDR3 DNA (partial): TGTGCCAGCAGCCTGAGGACACCGAACTATGGC. The chain is built from TRBV5-4 and TRBJ1-2; D might be TRBD1 (5 bases). The CDR3 is cut off 3 residues early in the read; its end comes from the germline J gene. Between the trimmed V and J ends, which lost 4 bases and 2 bases, there was a span of 12 bases. The CDR3 consists of 14 residues. Germline lookup yields CDR1 SGHNT and CDR2 YYREEE (reference sequence).

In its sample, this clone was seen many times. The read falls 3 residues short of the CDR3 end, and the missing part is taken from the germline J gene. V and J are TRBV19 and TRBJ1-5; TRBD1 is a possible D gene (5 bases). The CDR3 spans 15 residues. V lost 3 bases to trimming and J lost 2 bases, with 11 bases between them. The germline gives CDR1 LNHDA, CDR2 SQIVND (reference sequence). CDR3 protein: CASSIGGGGNQPQHF. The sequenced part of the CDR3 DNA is TGTGCCAGTAGTATTGGGGGGGGTGGCAATCAGCCC.

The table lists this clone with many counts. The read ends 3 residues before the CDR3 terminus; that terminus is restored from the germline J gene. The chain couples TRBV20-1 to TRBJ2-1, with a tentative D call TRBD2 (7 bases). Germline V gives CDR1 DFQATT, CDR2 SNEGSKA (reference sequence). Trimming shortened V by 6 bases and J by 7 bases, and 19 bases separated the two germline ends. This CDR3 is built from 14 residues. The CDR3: CSARVGGGKNEQFF. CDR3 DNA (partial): TGCAGTGCCAGGGTAGGGGGGGGCAAGAATGAG.

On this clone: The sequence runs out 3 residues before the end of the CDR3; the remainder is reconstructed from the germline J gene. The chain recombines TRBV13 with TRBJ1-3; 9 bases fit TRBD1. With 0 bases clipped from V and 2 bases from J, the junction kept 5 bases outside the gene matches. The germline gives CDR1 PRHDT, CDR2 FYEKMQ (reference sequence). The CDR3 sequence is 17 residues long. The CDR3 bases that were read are TGTGCCAGCAGCTTAGGGACAGGGGGATTGACTGGAAACACC. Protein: CASSLGTGGLTGNT. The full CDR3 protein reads CASSLGTGGLTGNTIYF.

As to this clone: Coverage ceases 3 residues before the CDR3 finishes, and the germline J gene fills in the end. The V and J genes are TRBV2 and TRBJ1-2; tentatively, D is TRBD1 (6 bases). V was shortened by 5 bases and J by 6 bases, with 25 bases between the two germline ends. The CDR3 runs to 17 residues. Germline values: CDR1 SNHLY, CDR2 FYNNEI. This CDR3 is CASSPLLDSAFKDGYTF. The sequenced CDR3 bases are TGTGCCAGCAGTCCCCTGCTGGACAGTGCCTTTAAAGATGGC.

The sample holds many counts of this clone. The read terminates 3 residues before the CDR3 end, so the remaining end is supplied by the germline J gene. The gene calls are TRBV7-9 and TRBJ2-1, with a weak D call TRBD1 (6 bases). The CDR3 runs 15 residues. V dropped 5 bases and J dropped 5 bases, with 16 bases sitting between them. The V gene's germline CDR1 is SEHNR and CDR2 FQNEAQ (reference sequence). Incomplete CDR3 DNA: TGTGCCAGCAGCCCAACCGACAGGTATAACAATGAG. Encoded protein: CASSPTDRYNNE. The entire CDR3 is CASSPTDRYNNEQFF.

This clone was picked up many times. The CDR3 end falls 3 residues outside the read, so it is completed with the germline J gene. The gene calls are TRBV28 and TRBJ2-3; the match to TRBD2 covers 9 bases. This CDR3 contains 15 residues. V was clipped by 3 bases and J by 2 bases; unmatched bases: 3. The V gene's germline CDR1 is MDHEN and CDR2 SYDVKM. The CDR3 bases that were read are TGTGCCAGCAGTTTGCCTAGCGGGATCACAGATACG. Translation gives CASSLPSGITDT. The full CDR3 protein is CASSLPSGITDTQYF.

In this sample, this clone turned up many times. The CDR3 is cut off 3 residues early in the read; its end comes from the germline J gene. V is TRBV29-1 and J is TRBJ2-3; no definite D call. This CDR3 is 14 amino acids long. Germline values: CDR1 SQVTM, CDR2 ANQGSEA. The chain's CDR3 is CSVTDSPGDSPQYF. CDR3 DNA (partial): TGCAGCGTTACTGACTCGCCTGGCGATTCGCCG.

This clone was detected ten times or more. CDR3 bases read: TGTGCCTGGAGTAGGATGCAGGTCTCAGTCACCGGGGAG. As protein: CAWSRMQVSVTGE. The full CDR3 protein reads CAWSRMQVSVTGELFF. The chain joins TRBV30 to TRBJ2-2; D remains unclear. The CDR3 end is not reached by the read, which stops 3 residues before it; the germline J gene fills it in. Germline V gives CDR1 GTSNPN, CDR2 SVGIG (reference sequence). The CDR3 consists of 16 residues. V was pared by 2 bases and J by 4 bases, with 17 bases between.

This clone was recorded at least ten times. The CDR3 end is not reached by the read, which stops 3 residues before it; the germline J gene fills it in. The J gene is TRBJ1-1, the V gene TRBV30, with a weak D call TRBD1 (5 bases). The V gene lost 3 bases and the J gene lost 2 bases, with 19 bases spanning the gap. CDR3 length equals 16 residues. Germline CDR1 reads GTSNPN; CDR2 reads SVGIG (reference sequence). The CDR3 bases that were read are TGTGCCTGGAGCGTACTGGGAGGCGGGGGTAACACTGAA. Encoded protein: CAWSVLGGGGNTE. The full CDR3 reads CAWSVLGGGGNTEAFF.

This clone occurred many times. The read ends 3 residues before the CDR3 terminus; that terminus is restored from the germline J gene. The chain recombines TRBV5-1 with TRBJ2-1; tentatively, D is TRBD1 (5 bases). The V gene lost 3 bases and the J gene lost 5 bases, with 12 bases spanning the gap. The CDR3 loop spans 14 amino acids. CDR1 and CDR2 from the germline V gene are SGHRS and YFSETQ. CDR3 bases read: TGCGCCAGCAGCTGGGCAGGGCCGGACAATGAG. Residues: CASSWAGPDNE. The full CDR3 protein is CASSWAGPDNEQFF. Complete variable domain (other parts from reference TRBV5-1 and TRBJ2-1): KAGVTQTPRYLIKTRGQQVTLSCSPISGHRSVSWYQQTPGQGLQFLFEYFSETQRNKGNFPGRFSGRQFSNSRSEMNVSTLELGDSALYLCASSWAGPDNEQFFGPGTRLTVL.

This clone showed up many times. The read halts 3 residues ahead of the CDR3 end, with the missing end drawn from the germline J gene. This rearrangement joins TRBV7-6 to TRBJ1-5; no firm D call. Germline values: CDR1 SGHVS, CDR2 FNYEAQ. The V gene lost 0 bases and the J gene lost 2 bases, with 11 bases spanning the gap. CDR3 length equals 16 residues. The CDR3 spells CASSLAVSEGNQPQHF. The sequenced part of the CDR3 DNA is TGTGCCAGCAGCTTAGCGGTCTCCGAGGGCAATCAGCCC.

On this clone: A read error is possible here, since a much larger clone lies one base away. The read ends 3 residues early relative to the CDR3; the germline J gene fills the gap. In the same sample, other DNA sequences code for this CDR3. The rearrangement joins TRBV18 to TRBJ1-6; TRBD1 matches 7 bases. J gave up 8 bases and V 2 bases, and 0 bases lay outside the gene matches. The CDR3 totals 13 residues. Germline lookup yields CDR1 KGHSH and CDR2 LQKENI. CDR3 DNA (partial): TGTGCCAGCTCACCAACAGGGGATTCACCC. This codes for CASSPTGDSP. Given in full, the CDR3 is CASSPTGDSPLHF.

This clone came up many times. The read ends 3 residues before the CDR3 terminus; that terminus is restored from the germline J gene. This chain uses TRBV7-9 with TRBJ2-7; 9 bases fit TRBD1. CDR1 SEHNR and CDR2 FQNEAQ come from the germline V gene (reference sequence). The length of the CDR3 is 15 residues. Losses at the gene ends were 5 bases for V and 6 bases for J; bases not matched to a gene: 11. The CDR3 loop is CASSQSGTGYREQYF. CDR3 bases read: TGTGCCAGCAGCCAATCCGGGACAGGGTATCGCGAG.

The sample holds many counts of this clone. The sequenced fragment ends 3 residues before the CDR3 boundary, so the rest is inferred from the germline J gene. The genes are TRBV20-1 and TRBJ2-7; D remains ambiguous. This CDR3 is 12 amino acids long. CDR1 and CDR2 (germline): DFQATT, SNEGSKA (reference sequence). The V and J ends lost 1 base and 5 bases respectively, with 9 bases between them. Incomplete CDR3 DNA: TGCAGTGCTAGAGCCTCCAACAACGAG. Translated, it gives CSARASNNE. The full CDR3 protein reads CSARASNNEQYF.

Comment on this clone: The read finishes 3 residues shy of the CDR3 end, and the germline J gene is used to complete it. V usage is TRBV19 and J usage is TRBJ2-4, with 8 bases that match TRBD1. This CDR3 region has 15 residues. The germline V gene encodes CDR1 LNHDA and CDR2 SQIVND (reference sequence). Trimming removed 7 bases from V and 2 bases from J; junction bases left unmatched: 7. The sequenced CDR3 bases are TGTGCCAGTACCCCGACAGGGGCCTCCAAAAACATT. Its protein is CASTPTGASKNI. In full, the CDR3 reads CASTPTGASKNIQYF. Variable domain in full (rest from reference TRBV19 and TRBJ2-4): DGGITQSPKYLFRKEGQNVTLSCEQNLNHDAMYWYRQDPGQGLRLIYYSQIVNDFQKGDIAEGYSVSREKKESFPLTVTSAQKNPTAFYLCASTPTGASKNIQYFGAGTRLSVL.

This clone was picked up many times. The CDR3 bases that were read are TGCGGATACAGGGACTACTACGAG. Translated: CGYRDYYE. The whole CDR3 sequence is CGYRDYYEQYF. This chain links TRBV20-1 with TRBJ2-7, with D possibly TRBD2 on 7 matching bases. The read falls 3 residues short of the CDR3 end, and the missing part is taken from the germline J gene. The CDR3 sequence is 11 residues long. Germline V lookup: CDR1 DFQATT, CDR2 SNEGSKA (reference sequence).

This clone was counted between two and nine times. The part of the CDR3 DNA that was read is TGTGCCAGCAGCTTAGCGGGACAGGGAGAGACG. This encodes CASSLAGQGET. The full CDR3 protein reads CASSLAGQGETQYF. V usage is TRBV7-2 and J usage is TRBJ2-3; 9 bases map to TRBD1. The CDR3 is cut off 3 residues early in the read; its end comes from the germline J gene. CDR3 length equals 14 residues. Looked up from germline, CDR1 is SGHTA and CDR2 is FQGNSA. Full variable domain (rest looked up from reference TRBV7-2 and TRBJ2-3): GAGVSQSPSNKVTEKGKDVELRCDPISGHTALYWYRQSLGQGLEFLIYFQGNSAPDKSGLPSDRFSAERTGGSVSTLTIQRTQQEDSAVYLCASSLAGQGETQYFGPGTRLTVL.

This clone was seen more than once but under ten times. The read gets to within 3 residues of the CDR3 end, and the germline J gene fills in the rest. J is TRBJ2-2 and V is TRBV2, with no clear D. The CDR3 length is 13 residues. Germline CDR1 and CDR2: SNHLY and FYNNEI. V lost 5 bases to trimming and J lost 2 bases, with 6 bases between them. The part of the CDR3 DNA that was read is TGTGCCAGCAGTCCATTTAACACCGGGGAG. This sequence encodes CASSPFNTGE. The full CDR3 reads CASSPFNTGELFF.

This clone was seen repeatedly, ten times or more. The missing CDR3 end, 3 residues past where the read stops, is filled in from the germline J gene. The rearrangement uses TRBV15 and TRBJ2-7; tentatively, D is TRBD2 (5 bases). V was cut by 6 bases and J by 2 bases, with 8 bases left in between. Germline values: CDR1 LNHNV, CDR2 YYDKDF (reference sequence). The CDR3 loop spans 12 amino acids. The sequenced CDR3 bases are TGTGCCACCAGTCGAGGGCCCTACGAG. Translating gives CATSRGPYE. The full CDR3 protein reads CATSRGPYEQYF.